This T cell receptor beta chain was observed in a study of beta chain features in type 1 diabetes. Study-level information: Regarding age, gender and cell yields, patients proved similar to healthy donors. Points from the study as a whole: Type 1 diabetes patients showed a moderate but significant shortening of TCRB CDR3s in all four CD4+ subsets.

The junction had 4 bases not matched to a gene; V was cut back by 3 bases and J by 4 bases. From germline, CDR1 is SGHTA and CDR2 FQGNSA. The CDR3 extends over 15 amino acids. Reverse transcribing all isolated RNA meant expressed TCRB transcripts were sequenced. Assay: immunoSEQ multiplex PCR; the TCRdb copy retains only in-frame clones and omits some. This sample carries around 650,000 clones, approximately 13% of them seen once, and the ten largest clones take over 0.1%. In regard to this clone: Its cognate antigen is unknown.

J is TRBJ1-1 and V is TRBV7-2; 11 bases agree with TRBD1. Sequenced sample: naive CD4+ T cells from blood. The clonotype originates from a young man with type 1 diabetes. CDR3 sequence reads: CASSFSGTGGTEAFF. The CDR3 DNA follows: TGTGCCAGCAGCTTTTCCGGGACAGGGGGCACTGAAGCTTTCTTT.